This TCR beta chain was identified in a study of T-cell reconstitution after alpha-beta-depleted transplantation in children. TCRbeta library preparation incorporated unique molecular identifiers. A single record per CDR3 protein comes from TCRdb applying MiXCR to the PCR reads. The sample includes more than 120,000 distinct CDR3 sequences, around 10% of them seen just once. V shed 3 bases and J 6 bases; nucleotides not matched to a gene: 14. The CDR3 has 16 amino acids. Germline loops: CDR1 DFQATT, CDR2 SNEGSKA (reference sequence). Specimen: PBMCs, mostly from graft donor cells, collected 180 days after TCRalphabeta/CD19-depleted stem cell transplant. The chain couples TRBV20-1 to TRBJ2-4; 7 nucleotides agree with TRBD2. The TCR was taken from a female patient aged 2-9 years who had a stem cell transplant for congenital amegakaryocytic thrombocytopenia, so the T cells may come from the graft donor. The DNA for the CDR3 is TGCAGTGCTAGGGACCTTGAGGGAGGGAGTTTAAACATTCAGTACTTC. This codes for CSARDLEGGSLNIQYF.